This TCR beta chain was captured by sequencing in a study of cytomegalovirus exposure and HLA in healthy donors. The CDR3 is 12 amino acids. In germline, CDR1 is SQVTM, CDR2 ANQGSEA. Unmatched junction bases numbered 3, after V lost 4 bases and J lost 4 bases. PCR amplification relied on 60 Vbeta primers (plus 13 Jbeta primers). This table comes from immunoSEQ multiplex PCR, and its TCRdb copy is limited to in-frame clones, with some not included. The sample holds about 64,000 clones, approximately 85% seen once. The TCR was taken from a female donor in good health and CMV-seronegative. The J gene is TRBJ2-5, the V gene TRBV29-1; 7 nucleotides align to TRBD2. The specimen was PBMCs. The CDR3 sequence: CSVAASGETQYF. The CDR3 DNA is TGCAGCGTTGCGGCTAGCGGAGAGACCCAGTACTTC.